Here is one TCR beta chain with its context. CDR1 and CDR2 (germline): KGHSH, LQKENI. V shed 5 bases and J 4 bases; nucleotides not matched to a gene: 5. This CDR3 has 15 residues. This entry is derived from a study of Ad26.COV2.S vaccination and SARS-CoV-2 variants. Profiling relied on immunoSEQ multiplex PCR, and the TCRdb table lists in-frame clones only, not all of them. In the table there are 120,000 to 150,000 clones, 86% of which are singletons. This chain connects TRBV18 to TRBJ2-1; TRBD1 matches 10 bases. The clonotype comes from a human donor who had recovered from COVID-19. The sample in question was peripheral blood, obtained after recovery from COVID-19. CDR3 DNA: TGTGCCAGCTCAACGGACAGGGGGGATTACAATGAGCAGTTCTTC. Translating gives CASSTDRGDYNEQFF.